What follows are 21 T cell receptor beta chains derived from one specimen sequenced in a study of neurological immune-mediated disorders. TCRdb re-analysed the 5' RACE reads in MiXCR, keeping a single row per CDR3 protein. The repertoire has about 31,000 distinct CDR3 sequences, 13% of them found once; the top ten carry roughly 5.6%. Described time point: technical triplicate 2. The specimen sequenced was CD4+ T cells from blood. Receptors were obtained from a female donor with HTLV-1-associated myelopathy (HAM/TSP).

DNA for the CDR3: TGTGCCAGCTCACCAAAGGGAGGAAACACCATATATTTT. It specifies CASSPKGGNTIYF. The chain carries TRBV18 and TRBJ1-3; D is ambiguous. V was trimmed by 2 bases and J by 4 bases, leaving 6 bases between them. Germline assignment: CDR1 KGHSH and CDR2 LQKENI. The CDR3 consists of 13 residues.

This clonotype occurred many times. This chain connects TRBV7-2 to TRBJ1-2; D may be TRBD1 (5 bases). CDR1 is SGHTA and CDR2 is FQGNSA in the germline V gene. The CDR3 has 15 residues. Trimming cost V 2 bases and J 3 bases, with 13 bases left between them. The CDR3 loop is CASSLTGQPHYGYTF. In DNA, the CDR3 is TGTGCCAGCAGCTTAACAGGCCAGCCTCACTATGGCTACACCTTC.

In its sample, this clonotype was seen many times. The chain joins TRBV28 to TRBJ1-3; no clear D. The CDR3 is made up of 15 amino acids. The V end was cut by 1 base, the J end by 1 base, with 8 bases between. Germline V gene data show CDR1 as MDHEN and CDR2 as SYDVKM. This CDR3 is CASSLSGQSGNTIYF. DNA of the CDR3: TGTGCCAGCAGTTTATCCGGGCAGTCTGGAAACACCATATATTTT.

At least ten counts were recorded for this clonotype. The chain is built from TRBV5-1 and TRBJ2-2; possibly TRBD1 for D (6 bases). CDR1 and CDR2 (germline): SGHRS, YFSETQ. This CDR3 is 15 amino acids long. Trimming pared 0 bases from V and 3 bases from J, leaving 9 bases between. The CDR3 here is CASSLAAGDTGELFF. CDR3 nucleotide sequence: TGCGCCAGCAGCTTGGCCGCAGGGGACACCGGGGAGCTGTTTTTT.

This clonotype has a count of ten or more. The chain links TRBV20-1 to TRBJ2-3; 8 bases are shared with TRBD2. Losses at the gene ends were 6 bases for V and 0 bases for J; bases not matched to a gene: 8. The CDR3 extends over 15 amino acids. CDR1 is DFQATT, CDR2 SNEGSKA, per germline (reference sequence). The CDR3 DNA follows: TGCAGTGCGGAGAGACTAGCGCCGAGCACAGATACGCAGTATTTT. Translated, it gives CSAERLAPSTDTQYF.

Regarding this clonotype: A read error may account for a junction end that differs from germline. This chain joins TRBV4-1 and TRBJ1-5, with D perhaps TRBD1 (6 bases). From germline, CDR1 is MGHRA and CDR2 YSYEKL. The CDR3 contains 16 residues. The CDR3 nucleotides read TGCGCCAGCAGCCAAGATGCGACAGGCGACAATCAGACCCAGCATTTT. Amino acid sequence: CASSQDATGDNQTQHF.

This clonotype has ten or more counts. The chain recombines TRBV9 with TRBJ2-3, with TRBD2 matching 11 bases. Trimming cost V 4 bases and J 6 bases; bases outside gene matches: 19. Germline V gives CDR1 SGDLS, CDR2 YYNGEE. CDR3 length: 19 residues. CDR3 sequence reads: CASSPGVGLAGGFTDTQYF. The CDR3 DNA reads as TGTGCCAGCAGCCCCGGCGTGGGGCTAGCGGGAGGATTCACGGATACGCAGTATTTT.

This clonotype was recorded many times. V gene TRBV6-1 combines with J gene TRBJ2-1; tentatively, D is TRBD2 (5 bases). The CDR3 totals 13 residues. V was pared by 1 base and J by 11 bases, with 12 bases between. Per germline, CDR1 MNHNS and CDR2 SASEGT. For the CDR3, the DNA is TGTGCCAGCAGTGAAGAGAGGAGCGGCAAGCAGTTCTTC. It yields the protein CASSEERSGKQFF.

This clonotype came up many times. This chain joins TRBV4-3 and TRBJ2-3; a possible D gene is TRBD2 (5 bases). With 0 bases removed from V and 2 bases from J, the gap between germline ends came to 12 bases. The germline gives CDR1 LGHNA, CDR2 YSLEER. The CDR3 runs to 16 residues. The CDR3, as DNA: TGCGCCAGCAGCCAAGATCGGCTAGCTCCCACAGATACGCAGTATTTT. As protein: CASSQDRLAPTDTQYF.

Of note for this clonotype: One end of the junction is discordant with germline, which a read error may explain. This chain links TRBV20-1 with TRBJ1-4; D may be TRBD1 (5 bases). Germline loops: CDR1 DFQATT, CDR2 SNEGSKA (reference sequence). The CDR3 length is 18 residues. The CDR3 protein is CSARDKPGRGSTNENLFF. The CDR3 bases are TGCAGTGCTAGAGACAAACCAGGGAGAGGATCGACTAATGAAAATCTGTTTTTT.

This clonotype has a count of ten or more. This chain connects TRBV20-1 to TRBJ2-3, with TRBD2 matching 7 bases. CDR1 and CDR2 (germline): DFQATT, SNEGSKA (reference sequence). Unmatched junction bases numbered 14, after V lost 7 bases and J lost 1 base. The CDR3 has 16 residues. The CDR3 is CSGMGGGVSGTDTQYF. In DNA form, the CDR3 reads TGCAGTGGAATGGGCGGGGGAGTTTCGGGCACAGATACGCAGTATTTT.

Many counts were recorded for this clonotype. This chain joins TRBV5-1 and TRBJ1-2; 8 nucleotides match TRBD1. The J segment lost 4 bases and the V segment lost 4 bases, leaving 9 bases of the junction unmatched. In germline, CDR1 is SGHRS, CDR2 YFSETQ. The CDR3 length is 15 residues. Here the CDR3 DNA reads TGCGCCAGCAGCCTGGGACAGGCCGCGGGCTATGGCTACACCTTC. Translating gives CASSLGQAAGYGYTF.

This clonotype showed up many times. The V call is TRBV2, the J call TRBJ2-3; D uncertain. CDR3 length equals 12 residues. Deletions cut 2 bases from V and 6 bases from J, with 6 bases between. Looked up from germline, CDR1 is SNHLY and CDR2 is FYNNEI. DNA of the CDR3: TGTGCCAGCAGTGAAAGTGTGGATACGCAGTATTTT. As protein: CASSESVDTQYF.

A word on this clonotype: The junction shows a germline mismatch at one end, possibly a read error. The chain has TRBV18 and TRBJ2-7; a weak D match, TRBD2 (5 bases). This CDR3 contains 14 residues. Germline V gene lookup returns CDR1 KGHSH and CDR2 LQKENI. The CDR3, as DNA: TGTGCCAGATCACCACGGGGTACGGGGTACGAGCAGTACTTC. Residues: CARSPRGTGYEQYF.

In its sample, this clonotype was seen many times. The chain employs TRBV4-3 and TRBJ1-1; possible D gene TRBD1, 5 bases. V lost 11 bases and J 5 bases, leaving 15 bases between the germline ends. In germline, CDR1 is LGHNA, CDR2 YSLEER. CDR3 length: 12 residues. CDR3 nucleotide sequence: TGCGCCGGACGGGAATACAGGACTGAAGCTTTCTTT. Protein sequence: CAGREYRTEAFF.

This clonotype was picked up many times. The chain employs TRBV12-3 or TRBV12-4 and TRBJ1-2; possibly TRBD1 for D (5 bases). V shed 7 bases and J shed 2 bases, with 17 bases lying between them. The CDR3 runs 15 residues. In nucleotides, the CDR3 is TGTGCCAGCACCCTAAGGAAGGGGATGAACTATGGCTACACCTTC. This sequence encodes CASTLRKGMNYGYTF.

This clonotype was seen many times. The chain links TRBV11-1 to TRBJ2-1; 11 nucleotides agree with TRBD2. Germline CDR1 reads SGHAT; CDR2 reads FQDESV (reference sequence). The CDR3 length is 16 residues. V dropped 5 bases and J dropped 8; count of bases not matched to a gene: 11. CDR3 coding DNA: TGTGCCAGCAGCGCAACTAGCGGGAGAGGGGTGGATGAGCAGTTCTTC. Translated: CASSATSGRGVDEQFF.

This clonotype has only one observation. This chain links TRBV9 with TRBJ2-5; D not resolved. Between the trimmed V and J ends, which lost 0 bases and 2 bases, there was a span of 8 bases. This CDR3 comprises 14 residues. CDR1 is SGDLS and CDR2 is YYNGEE in the germline V gene. Here the CDR3 DNA reads TGTGCCAGCAGCGTAGACTGTGGTCAAGAGACCCAGTACTTC. Residues: CASSVDCGQETQYF.

This clonotype is labeled as medium-sized. The genes are TRBV7-3 and TRBJ2-3, with 8 bases fitting TRBD1. J lost 2 bases, V lost 5 bases, and 3 bases had no gene match. This CDR3 contains 14 residues. Germline assignment: CDR1 SGHTA and CDR2 FQGTGA. CDR3 residues: CASSPGQATDTQYF. Here the CDR3 DNA reads TGTGCCAGCAGCCCGGGACAGGCCACAGATACGCAGTATTTT.

The table lists this clonotype with many counts. V and J are TRBV5-1 and TRBJ2-3, with D maybe TRBD1 (6 bases). The ends were cut back, 2 bases at V and 4 bases at J, with 11 bases in the middle. This CDR3 has 14 amino acids. CDR1 and CDR2 (germline): SGHRS, YFSETQ. CDR3 bases: TGCGCCAGCAGCTTTTGGCAGGGGTCAGATACGCAGTATTTT. Its protein is CASSFWQGSDTQYF.

Many counts were recorded for this clonotype. The chain links TRBV20-1 to TRBJ2-3, with D perhaps matching TRBD2 (6 bases). V lost 6 bases and J lost 3, with 10 bases in between. The germline V gene has CDR1 DFQATT and CDR2 SNEGSKA (reference sequence). CDR3 length: 12 residues. The CDR3: CSAGLPTDTQYF. The CDR3 DNA reads TGCAGTGCCGGACTACCTACAGATACGCAGTATTTT.